This T cell receptor beta chain was obtained from a study of blood T cell repertoires in COVID-19. Authors' analysis steps: Reference gene primer amplification yielded estimated nucleated cell counts. The protocol was immunoSEQ multiplex PCR, while the TCRdb copy is restricted to in-frame clones and leaves out a portion. The V and J calls and the clone size are those of that table, but D and trimming were determined from the DNA. The table has around 100,000 clones, about 80% seen once; the top ten hold 10% to 15%. The V gene end was trimmed by 4 bases and the J gene end by 4 bases; junction bases not matched to a gene: 5. CDR1 is SGHRS, CDR2 YFSETQ, per germline. The CDR3 covers 15 residues.

The chain uses TRBV5-1 and TRBJ1-3; TRBD1 aligns across 10 bases. The TCR was taken from a human donor in a cohort sampled during active or convalescent COVID-19. The specimen sequenced was peripheral blood. CDR3 DNA sequence: TGCGCCAGCAGCGCAGGACAGGGGGGCGGAAACACCATATATTTT. Amino acids: CASSAGQGGGNTIYF.